This T cell receptor beta chain is from a study of blood T cell repertoires in COVID-19. Whole-study context: Collection of acute and convalescent COVID-19 samples took place in the United States, Italy and Spain. Nucleic acid was either cDNA or gDNA, and it came from T cells, B-cell-depleted T cells, or PBMCs.

Original methodology: Amplifying reference gene primers gave estimates of nucleated cell counts. Here immunoSEQ multiplex PCR was the method, and the copy in TCRdb shows in-frame clones only, minus some. The V and J calls and clone size come from that table; D and trimming were worked out from the DNA. The sample contains 50,000 to 65,000 clones, approximately 72% of which appear only once. One Seattle source followed patients from active infection through their disease course. The CDR3 has 13 amino acids. Germline CDR1 MNHEY, CDR2 SMNVEV (reference sequence). V lost 5 bases and J lost 5, with 12 bases in between.

The rearrangement uses TRBV27 and TRBJ1-1; D call uncertain. This sequence originates from a woman aged 70-85 years with COVID-19, enrolled during active disease. Material for sequencing was peripheral blood. The CDR3 DNA sequence: TGTGCCAGCAGTCGGCTAGCCGGGACTGAAGCTTTCTTT. As protein: CASSRLAGTEAFF.